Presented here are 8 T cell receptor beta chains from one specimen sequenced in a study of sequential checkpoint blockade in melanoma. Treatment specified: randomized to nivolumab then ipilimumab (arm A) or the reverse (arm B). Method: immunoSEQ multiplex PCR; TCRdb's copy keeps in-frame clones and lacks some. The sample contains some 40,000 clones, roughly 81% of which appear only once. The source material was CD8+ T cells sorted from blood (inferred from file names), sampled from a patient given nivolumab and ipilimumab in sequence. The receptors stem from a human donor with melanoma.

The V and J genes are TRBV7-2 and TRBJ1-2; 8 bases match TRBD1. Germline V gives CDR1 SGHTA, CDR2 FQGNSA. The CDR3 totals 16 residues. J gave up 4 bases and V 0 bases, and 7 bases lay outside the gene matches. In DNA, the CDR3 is TGTGCCAGCAGCTTAGCGGTGGCAGGGGGCAGCTATGGCTACACCTTC. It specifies CASSLAVAGGSYGYTF.

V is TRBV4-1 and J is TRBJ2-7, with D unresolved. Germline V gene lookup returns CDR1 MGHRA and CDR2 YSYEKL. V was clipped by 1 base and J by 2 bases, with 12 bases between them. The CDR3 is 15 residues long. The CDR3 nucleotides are TGCGCCAGCAGCCAAGGTTGGGCCCCTACCTACGAGCAGTACTTC. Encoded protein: CASSQGWAPTYEQYF.

CDR3 protein: CASSLAGGPNEQFF. DNA for the CDR3: TGTGCCAGCAGTCTAGCGGGGGGGCCGAATGAGCAGTTCTTC. V is TRBV6-6 and J is TRBJ2-1; 12 bases map to TRBD2. The CDR3 is 14 amino acids. J lost 7 bases, V lost 5 bases, and 3 bases had no gene match. Per germline, CDR1 MNHNY and CDR2 SVGAGI (reference sequence).

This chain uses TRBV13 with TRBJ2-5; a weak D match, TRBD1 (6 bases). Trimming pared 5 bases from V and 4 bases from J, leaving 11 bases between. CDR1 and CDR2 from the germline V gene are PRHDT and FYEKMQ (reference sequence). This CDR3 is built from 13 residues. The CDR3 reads CASSVQGPETQYF. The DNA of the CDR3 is TGTGCCAGCAGCGTCCAGGGGCCAGAGACCCAGTACTTC.

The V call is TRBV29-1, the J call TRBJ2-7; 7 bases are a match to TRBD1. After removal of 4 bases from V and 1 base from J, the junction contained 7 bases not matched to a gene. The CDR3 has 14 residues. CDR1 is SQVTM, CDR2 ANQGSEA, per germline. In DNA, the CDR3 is TGCAGCGTTGTAGACAGGGTATCTTCCTACGAGCAGTACTTC. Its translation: CSVVDRVSSYEQYF.

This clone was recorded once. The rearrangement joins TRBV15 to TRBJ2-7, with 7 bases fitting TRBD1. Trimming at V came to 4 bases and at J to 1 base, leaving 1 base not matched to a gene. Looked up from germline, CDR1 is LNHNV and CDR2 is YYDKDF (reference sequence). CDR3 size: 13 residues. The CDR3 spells CATSMGQSYEQYF. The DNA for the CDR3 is TGTGCCACCAGCATGGGACAGTCCTACGAGCAGTACTTC.

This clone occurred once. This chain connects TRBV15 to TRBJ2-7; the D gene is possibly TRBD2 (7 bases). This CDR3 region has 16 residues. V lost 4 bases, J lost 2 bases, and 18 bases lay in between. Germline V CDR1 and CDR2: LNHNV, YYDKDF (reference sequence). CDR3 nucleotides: TGTGCCACCAGCAAGGGAGGGGGAGCTTCTACCTACGAGCAGTACTTC. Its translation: CATSKGGGASTYEQYF.

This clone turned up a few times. CDR3 in DNA: TGTGCCAGCAGTTGGGGGGGTAATGAAAAACTGTTTTTT. Encoded protein: CASSWGGNEKLFF. The chain has TRBV27 and TRBJ1-4, with D perhaps matching TRBD1 (5 bases). The CDR3 sequence is 13 residues long. Trimming left V 4 bases short and J 4 bases short, with 7 bases between. Germline V gives CDR1 MNHEY, CDR2 SMNVEV (reference sequence).